By its share, the clone carrying this T cell receptor beta chain is medium-sized. Its antigen is unknown. Time point here: pretreatment peripheral blood. This sample stems from a study of PD-L1 blockade in urothelial cancer. Study context: When patients started atezolizumab in about 2014, it was given at 1,200 mg intravenously every 3 weeks. Blood was analyzed 3 weeks (second dose) and 6 weeks after treatment start.

Germline V gene sequence: CDR1 SGHVS, CDR2 FQNEAQ. Trimming left V 8 bases short and J 1 base short, with 14 bases between. This CDR3 has 14 residues. Using immunoSEQ multiplex PCR, the repertoire was profiled, and TCRdb retains in-frame clones only, with some absent. Of roughly 51,000 clones in the sample, less than 85% were seen once. General study results and limits: Below-median pretreatment blood TCR clonality was associated with improved progression-free and overall survival. Durable benefit was linked to greater 3-week expansion of tumor-associated blood clones.

The source was PBMCs, collected around atezolizumab (anti-PD-L1) treatment. V and J are TRBV7-8 and TRBJ1-2, with D possibly being TRBD1 (5 bases). The receptor was derived from a man aged 65-85 years with urothelial cancer. The DNA of the CDR3 is TGTGCCAGCCGAGACGGGGGGAGTAACTATGGCTACACCTTC. This codes for CASRDGGSNYGYTF.